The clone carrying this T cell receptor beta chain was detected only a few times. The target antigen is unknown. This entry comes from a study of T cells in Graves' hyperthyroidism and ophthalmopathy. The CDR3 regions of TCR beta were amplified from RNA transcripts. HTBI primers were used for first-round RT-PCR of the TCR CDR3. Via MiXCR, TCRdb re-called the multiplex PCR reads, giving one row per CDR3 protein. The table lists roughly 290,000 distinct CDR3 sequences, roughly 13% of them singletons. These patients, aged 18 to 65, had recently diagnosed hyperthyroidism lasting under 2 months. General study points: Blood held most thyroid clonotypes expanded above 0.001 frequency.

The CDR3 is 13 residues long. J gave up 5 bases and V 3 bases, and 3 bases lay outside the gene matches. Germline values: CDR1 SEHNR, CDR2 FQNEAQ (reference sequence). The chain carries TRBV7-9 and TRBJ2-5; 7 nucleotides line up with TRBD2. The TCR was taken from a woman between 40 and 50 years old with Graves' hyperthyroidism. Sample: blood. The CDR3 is CASSFSLAETQYF. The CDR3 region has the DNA TGTGCCAGCAGCTTTTCACTAGCGGAGACCCAGTACTTC.